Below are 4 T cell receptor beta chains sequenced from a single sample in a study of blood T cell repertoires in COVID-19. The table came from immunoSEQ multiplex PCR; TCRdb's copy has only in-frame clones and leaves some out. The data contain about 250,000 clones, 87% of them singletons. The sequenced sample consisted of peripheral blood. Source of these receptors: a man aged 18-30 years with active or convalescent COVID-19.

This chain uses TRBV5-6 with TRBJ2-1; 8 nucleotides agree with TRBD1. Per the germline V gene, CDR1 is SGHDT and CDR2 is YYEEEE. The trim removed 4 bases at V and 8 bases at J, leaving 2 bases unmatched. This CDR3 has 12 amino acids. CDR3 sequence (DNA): TGTGCCAGCAGCCAGGGGGCCTATGAGCAGTTCTTC. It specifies CASSQGAYEQFF. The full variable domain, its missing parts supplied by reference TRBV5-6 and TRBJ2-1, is DAGVTQSPTHLIKTRGQQVTLRCSPKSGHDTVSWYQQALGQGPQFIFQYYEEEERQRGNFPDRFSGHQFPNYSSELNVNALLLGDSALYLCASSQGAYEQFFGPGTRLTVL.

As DNA, the CDR3 is TGTGCCAGCAGCCCACGTGATGGGGGAGGAGGGACCACCGGGGAGCTGTTTTTT. Protein sequence: CASSPRDGGGGTTGELFF. The chain joins TRBV9 to TRBJ2-2; weak D call: TRBD2 (6 bases). The V gene lost 4 bases and the J gene lost 4 bases, with 23 bases spanning the gap. From germline, CDR1 is SGDLS and CDR2 YYNGEE. This CDR3 spans 18 amino acids.

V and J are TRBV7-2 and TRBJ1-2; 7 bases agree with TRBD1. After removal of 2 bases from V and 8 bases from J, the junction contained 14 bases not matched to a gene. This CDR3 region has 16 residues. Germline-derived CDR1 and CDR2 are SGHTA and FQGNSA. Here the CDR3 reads CASSLRQGEVRGGYTF. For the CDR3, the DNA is TGTGCCAGCAGCTTAAGGCAGGGGGAGGTGCGGGGCGGCTACACCTTC. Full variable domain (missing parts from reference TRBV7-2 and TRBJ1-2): GAGVSQSPSNKVTEKGKDVELRCDPISGHTALYWYRQSLGQGLEFLIYFQGNSAPDKSGLPSDRFSAERTGGSVSTLTIQRTQQEDSAVYLCASSLRQGEVRGGYTFGSGTRLTVV.

The CDR3 nucleotides are TGCGCCAGCAGTGTCGGACTAGCGGGGTTCTACAATGAGCAGTTCTTC. Its protein is CASSVGLAGFYNEQFF. The chain is built from TRBV10-2 and TRBJ2-1; 12 bases match TRBD2. In germline, CDR1 is WSHSY, CDR2 SAAADI. V dropped 4 bases and J dropped 3; count of bases not matched to a gene: 4. This CDR3 region has 16 residues.